Presented here are 27 T cell receptor beta chains from one specimen sequenced in a study of blood T cells in healthy people across ages. It was with a sample-barcoded 5' primer and a J-beta primer mix that a second PCR of roughly 7 to 12 cycles was run. TCRdb passed the 5' RACE reads through MiXCR, listing each CDR3 protein once. The sample includes fewer than 1.5 million distinct CDR3 sequences, 42% of them seen just once. The specimen sequenced was blood. The receptors were gathered from a woman between 18 and 30 years old in good health.

This clonotype has more than one count but fewer than ten. The gene calls are TRBV29-1 and TRBJ1-2, with unresolved D. This CDR3 is built from 13 residues. Germline-derived CDR1 and CDR2 are SQVTM and ANQGSEA. V lost 4 bases and J 2 bases, leaving 11 bases between the germline ends. In DNA form, the CDR3 reads TGCAGCGTTGGGGCCGGAGTAAACTATGGCTACACCTTC. Translated, it gives CSVGAGVNYGYTF.

The chain uses TRBV7-8 and TRBJ2-3; tentatively, D is TRBD1 (5 bases). Trimming stripped 3 bases from V and 0 bases from J, with 16 bases between. CDR1 is SGHVS and CDR2 is FQNEAQ in the germline V gene. There are 17 residues in the CDR3. CDR3 sequence (DNA): TGTGCCAGCAGCTTCCACCCTTCGACAGCTAGCACAGATACGCAGTATTTT. It translates to CASSFHPSTASTDTQYF. Complete variable domain (other parts from reference TRBV7-8 and TRBJ2-3): GAGVSQSPRYKVAKRGQDVALRCDPISGHVSLFWYQQALGQGPEFLTYFQNEAQLDKSGLPSDRFFAERPEGSVSTLKIQRTQQEDSAVYLCASSFHPSTASTDTQYFGPGTRLTVL.

This clonotype was observed a handful of times. The J gene is TRBJ2-3, the V gene TRBV10-3; no definite D call. Per germline, CDR1 ENHRY and CDR2 SYGVKD. The CDR3 runs 13 residues. The V end lost 3 bases, the J end lost 1 base, and 5 bases lay between the germline ends. CDR3 DNA sequence: TGTGCCATCAGTGAAACTGGCACAGATACGCAGTATTTT. Protein sequence: CAISETGTDTQYF.

Points on this clonotype: A read error may account for a junction end that differs from germline. This chain uses TRBV4-1 with TRBJ1-2; the match to TRBD1 covers 7 bases. CDR1 and CDR2 (germline): MGHRA, YSYEKL. This CDR3 has 15 residues. This chain's CDR3 is CASTSDRASNYDYTF. CDR3 DNA: TGCGCCAGCACCTCAGACAGGGCTTCCAACTATGACTACACCTTC.

The chain recombines TRBV27 with TRBJ2-5, with 7 bases identical to TRBD2. The CDR3 covers 14 residues. The J segment lost 3 bases and the V segment lost 5 bases, leaving 6 bases of the junction unmatched. Germline CDR1 is MNHEY and CDR2 is SMNVEV (reference sequence). The CDR3 sequence is CASSTFGLEETQYF. The CDR3 DNA reads as TGTGCCAGCAGTACTTTCGGACTAGAAGAGACCCAGTACTTC.

This chain uses TRBV27 with TRBJ1-6; D perhaps matches TRBD1 (5 bases). Between the trimmed V and J ends, which lost 8 bases and 6 bases, there was a span of 14 bases. CDR1 and CDR2 (germline): MNHEY, SMNVEV (reference sequence). This CDR3 is built from 14 residues. DNA of the CDR3: TGTGCCAGCGGTCCCGGGACTTTTAATTCACCCCTCCACTTT. Its translation is CASGPGTFNSPLHF.

This rearrangement joins TRBV6-1 to TRBJ2-1; no firm D call. CDR1 MNHNS and CDR2 SASEGT come from the germline V gene. The CDR3 runs 16 residues. The germline V and J ends were trimmed by 4 bases and 2 bases, with 15 bases remaining between them. The CDR3 is CASSGRQRSPYNEQFF. The CDR3, as DNA: TGTGCCAGCAGTGGCCGCCAGCGTTCCCCCTACAATGAGCAGTTCTTC.

This clonotype appeared a single time. CDR3 DNA sequence: TGTGCCAGCAGTTACAGGCAGGGTGAGACCCAGTTCTTC. Protein product: CASSYRQGETQFF. This rearrangement joins TRBV6-5 to TRBJ2-1; tentatively, D is TRBD1 (5 bases). The CDR3 loop spans 13 amino acids. Germline V gene lookup returns CDR1 MNHEY and CDR2 SVGAGI. V lost 2 bases to trimming and J lost 13 bases, with 15 bases between them.

V is TRBV24-1 and J is TRBJ2-3; 7 bases agree with TRBD1. This CDR3 contains 12 residues. Germline CDR1 is KGHDR and CDR2 is SFDVKD. V lost 5 bases and J lost 10; bases outside the gene matches: 5. The CDR3 loop is CATSAGTAAQYF. In nucleotides, the CDR3 is TGTGCCACCAGTGCCGGGACAGCGGCGCAGTATTTT.

CDR3 protein: CASSSGVPGGPGDTQYF. DNA of the CDR3: TGTGCCAGCAGTTCTGGCGTCCCGGGAGGGCCTGGGGATACGCAGTATTTT. The chain combines TRBV27 with TRBJ2-3; 8 positions match TRBD2. Germline V gene sequence: CDR1 MNHEY, CDR2 SMNVEV (reference sequence). Trimming cost V 4 bases and J 6 bases; bases outside gene matches: 15. This CDR3 is built from 17 residues.

This clonotype was counted many times. The chain employs TRBV5-1 and TRBJ2-7; 7 bases map to TRBD1. Germline CDR1 and CDR2: SGHRS and YFSETQ. Germline trimming cut 4 bases from V and 5 bases from J; bases unmatched to any gene: 9. This CDR3 has 14 residues. The CDR3 coding sequence is TGCGCCAGCAGCATAGAGACAGGGATCGACGAGCAGTACTTC. Translating gives CASSIETGIDEQYF.

The V and J genes are TRBV20-1 and TRBJ2-5; 7 positions match TRBD2. Germline lookup yields CDR1 DFQATT and CDR2 SNEGSKA (reference sequence). With 6 bases clipped from V and 11 bases from J, the junction kept 15 bases outside the gene matches. The CDR3 has 13 amino acids. The CDR3: CSAERASGGEQYF. The CDR3 coding sequence is TGCAGTGCGGAACGGGCTAGCGGAGGTGAGCAGTACTTC.

In its sample, this clonotype was seen many times. One end of the junction varies from germline; a read error may be responsible. The rearrangement joins TRBV3-1 to TRBJ2-7; 7 positions agree with TRBD2. The CDR3 spans 14 residues. The germline V gene encodes CDR1 LGHDT and CDR2 YNNKEL (reference sequence). The DNA for the CDR3 is TGCGCCAGCAGCCAAGCCGGGGGGTCTTACGAGCAGTACTTC. Protein: CASSQAGGSYEQYF.

This clonotype was seen a handful of times. The chain couples TRBV20-1 to TRBJ2-5, with D tentatively TRBD2 (5 bases). This CDR3 region has 12 residues. Trimming took off 3 bases at V and 3 bases at J, with 8 bases between the two ends. CDR1 is DFQATT, CDR2 SNEGSKA, per germline (reference sequence). The CDR3 region has the DNA TGCAGTGCTAGTAAGGGAGAAGAGACCCAGTACTTC. Translation: CSASKGEETQYF.

This clonotype has just a few counts. This chain joins TRBV3-1 and TRBJ2-7; no firm D call. CDR3 size: 15 residues. From germline, CDR1 is LGHDT and CDR2 YNNKEL (reference sequence). Between the trimmed V and J ends, which lost 3 bases and 6 bases, there was a span of 18 bases. CDR3 sequence: CASSHGLERPGEQYF. In DNA form, the CDR3 reads TGTGCCAGCAGCCATGGCCTGGAAAGACCAGGCGAGCAGTACTTC.

This clonotype was observed a handful of times. This sequence joins TRBV29-1 and TRBJ2-3; TRBD2 aligns across 7 bases. With V trimmed by 4 bases and J by 4 bases, 8 bases remained unmatched. This CDR3 comprises 14 residues. Per the germline V gene, CDR1 is SQVTM and CDR2 is ANQGSEA. The CDR3 DNA reads as TGCAGCGTTGGGGCTAGCGGAGGAGCAGATACGCAGTATTTT. Amino acid sequence: CSVGASGGADTQYF.

The chain recombines TRBV6-1 with TRBJ1-4; TRBD1 matches 11 bases. V was pared by 6 bases and J by 3 bases, with 3 bases of the junction left unmatched. The CDR3 runs to 15 residues. Germline V CDR1 and CDR2: MNHNS, SASEGT. This CDR3 is CASRDRGPANEKLFF. The DNA of the CDR3 is TGTGCCAGCAGGGACAGGGGGCCGGCTAATGAAAAACTGTTTTTT.

J is TRBJ2-5 and V is TRBV2, with no clear D. Trimming cost V 6 bases and J 1 base, with 12 bases left between them. CDR1 and CDR2 from the germline V gene are SNHLY and FYNNEI. The length of the CDR3 is 14 residues. For the CDR3, the DNA is TGTGCCAGCAGGCGCGACAAGTGCCAAGAGACCCAGTACTTC. Amino acid sequence: CASRRDKCQETQYF.

The gene calls are TRBV20-1 and TRBJ2-5; D unresolved. The CDR3 runs to 15 residues. Germline CDR1 reads DFQATT; CDR2 reads SNEGSKA (reference sequence). Trimming cost V 3 bases and J 5 bases, with 19 bases left between them. The CDR3 DNA reads TGCAGTGCTAGCACTCCCTCCGGCTCCAGGGAGACCCAGTACTTC. It translates to CSASTPSGSRETQYF.

This clonotype was picked up a small number of times. The chain employs TRBV14 and TRBJ2-3; D perhaps matches TRBD1 (6 bases). This CDR3 has 15 residues. The germline V gene has CDR1 SGHDN and CDR2 FVKESK. Trimming took off 2 bases at V and 2 bases at J, with 11 bases between the two ends. The CDR3 is CASSQTGGNTDTQYF. The CDR3 DNA reads as TGTGCCAGCAGCCAAACTGGGGGCAACACAGATACGCAGTATTTT.

This clonotype has only a few counts. The genes are TRBV12-3 or TRBV12-4 and TRBJ2-1, with 8 bases that match TRBD2. CDR3 length: 15 amino acids. V dropped 3 bases and J dropped 5; count of bases not matched to a gene: 6. In DNA form, the CDR3 reads TGTGCCAGCAGTTTCTTAGCGGGACCCAACAATGAGCAGTTCTTC. The encoded protein is CASSFLAGPNNEQFF.

This chain connects TRBV30 to TRBJ2-1, with a possible D match to TRBD1 (6 bases). Germline V gene lookup returns CDR1 GTSNPN and CDR2 SVGIG (reference sequence). The ends were cut back, 3 bases at V and 10 bases at J, with 19 bases in the middle. The CDR3 is 14 amino acids. CDR3 amino acids: CAWRGQNAAGEQFF. CDR3 coding DNA: TGTGCCTGGAGAGGACAGAACGCCGCTGGGGAGCAGTTCTTC.

The rearrangement links TRBV6-2 or TRBV6-3 to TRBJ2-7; no clear D gene. The CDR3 runs 15 residues. CDR1 is MNHEY, CDR2 SVGEGT, per germline. V lost 5 bases to trimming and J lost 2 bases, with 16 bases between them. As DNA, the CDR3 is TGTGCCAGCAGTGACGATATCCTGCGTCCCTACGAGCAGTACTTC. It specifies CASSDDILRPYEQYF.

The chain couples TRBV27 to TRBJ2-7; no reliable D call. Germline CDR1 and CDR2: MNHEY and SMNVEV (reference sequence). CDR3 length equals 14 residues. Deletions cut 3 bases from V and 6 bases from J, with 15 bases between. CDR3 protein: CASSFGSLPGEQYF. The CDR3, as DNA: TGTGCCAGCAGTTTTGGTAGCCTCCCGGGCGAGCAGTACTTC.

This clonotype was detected a few times. The CDR3 DNA sequence: TGTGCCAGCAGTCGGGTCTGGGGCAATGAAAAACTGTTTTTT. Translated, it gives CASSRVWGNEKLFF. The gene calls are TRBV2 and TRBJ1-4; D is perhaps TRBD1 (5 bases). The germline V gene encodes CDR1 SNHLY and CDR2 FYNNEI. This CDR3 is 14 amino acids long. V shed 5 bases and J shed 5 bases, with 12 bases lying between them.

This clonotype has just a few counts. The chain joins TRBV2 to TRBJ2-5, with 7 bases matching TRBD1. With the DNA end fitting TRBJ2-7 better, the J assignment may be wrong. Germline V CDR1 and CDR2: SNHLY, FYNNEI. The CDR3 spans 12 residues. The CDR3 sequence is CASITGVCEQYF. The DNA for the CDR3 is TGTGCCAGCATAACAGGGGTTTGCGAGCAGTACTTC.

The chain couples TRBV2 to TRBJ2-5; 11 bases match TRBD2. The closer fit of TRBJ2-7 to the DNA end suggests the J call may be wrong. Germline assignment: CDR1 SNHLY and CDR2 FYNNEI. This CDR3 has 16 amino acids. CDR3 sequence reads: CASSKSLAGATYEQYF. The CDR3 region has the DNA TGTGCCAGCAGTAAGTCACTAGCGGGGGCCACCTACGAGCAGTACTTC.